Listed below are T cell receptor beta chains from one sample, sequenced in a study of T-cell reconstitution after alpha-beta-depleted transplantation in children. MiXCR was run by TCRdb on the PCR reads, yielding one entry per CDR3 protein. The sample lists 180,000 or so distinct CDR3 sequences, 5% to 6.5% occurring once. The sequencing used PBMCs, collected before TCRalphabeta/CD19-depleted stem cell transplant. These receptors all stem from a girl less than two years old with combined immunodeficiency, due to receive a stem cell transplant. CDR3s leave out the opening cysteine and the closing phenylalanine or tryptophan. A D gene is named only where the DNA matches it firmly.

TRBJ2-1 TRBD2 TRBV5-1 ASSLDSGRYNEQF
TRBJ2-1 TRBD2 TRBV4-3 ASSQGLAGALSSYNEQF
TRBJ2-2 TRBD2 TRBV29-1 SGTSGSTGELF
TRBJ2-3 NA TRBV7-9 ASSPTSWIWADTQY
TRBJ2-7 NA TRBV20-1 SASLGYEQY
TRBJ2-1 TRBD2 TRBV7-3 ASSLTPGLAGVLSYNEQF
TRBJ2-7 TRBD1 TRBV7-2 ASSLGAGTGGFEQY
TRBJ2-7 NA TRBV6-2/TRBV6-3 ASSYDGGRSYEQY
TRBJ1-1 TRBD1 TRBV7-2 ASSLVGNRGGTEAF
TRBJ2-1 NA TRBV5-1 AIDDPTGERGNEQF
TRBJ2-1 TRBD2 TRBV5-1 ASSGLAGDSYNEQF
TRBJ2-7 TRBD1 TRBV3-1 ASSPKRGLYYEQY
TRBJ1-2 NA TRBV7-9 ASSSWNYGYT
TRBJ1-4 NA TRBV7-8 ASSLAWVATNEKLF
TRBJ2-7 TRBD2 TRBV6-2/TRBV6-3 ASSDFPSGSLYEQY
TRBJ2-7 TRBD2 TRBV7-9 ASSPIYGPGGGEQY
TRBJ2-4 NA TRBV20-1 SAREGGLGNIQY
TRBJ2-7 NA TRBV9 ASSRGSSPYEQY
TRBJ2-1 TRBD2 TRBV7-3 ASSTTSGGSGEQF
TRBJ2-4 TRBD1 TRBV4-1 ASSQPHRTGLKNIQY
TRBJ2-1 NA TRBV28 ASRVIGTPYNEQF
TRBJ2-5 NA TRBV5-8 ASSFRAREETQY
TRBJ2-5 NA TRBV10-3 AISESSVGTQY
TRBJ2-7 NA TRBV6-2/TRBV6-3 ASSYRDSYEQY
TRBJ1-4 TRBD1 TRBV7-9 ASSPPQGFVF
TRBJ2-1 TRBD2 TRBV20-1 SARGPGLAGGPYNEQF
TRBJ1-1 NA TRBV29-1 SVARQSGGPNTEAF
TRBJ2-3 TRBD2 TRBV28 ASSFSRRSGIPTSTDTQY
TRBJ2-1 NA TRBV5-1 ASSFILSIEGHEQF
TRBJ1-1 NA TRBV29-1 SVEGFRGVRSTEAF
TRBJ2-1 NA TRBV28 ASSPPLASYNEQF
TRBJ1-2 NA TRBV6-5 ASSYSWARGYT
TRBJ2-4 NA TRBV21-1 ASSGVQSLGNIQY
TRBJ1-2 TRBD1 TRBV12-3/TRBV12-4 ASSQTGEDYGYT